What follows are 23 T cell receptor beta chains derived from one specimen sequenced in a study of metastatic and nonmetastatic thyroid tumors. Nobody among the patients had been given any treatment before thyroid surgery. TCRdb reprocessed the PCR reads using MiXCR. Seen here are 35,000 to 45,000 clones, about 3.2% observed once, and the top ten hold 10%. The specimen was blood. The receptors stem from a female donor with papillary thyroid cancer or a benign thyroid nodule (not recorded which). Some clones in this sample may be carry-over from other donors' samples.

This clone was counted a few times. V gene TRBV6-2 or TRBV6-3 combines with J gene TRBJ1-2; possibly TRBD1 for D (5 bases). The length of the CDR3 is 13 residues. Trimming took 10 bases from V and 4 from J, leaving 16 bases between them. Looked up from germline, CDR1 is MNHEY and CDR2 is SVGEGT. CDR3 DNA sequence: TGTGCCACCGAACAGGAAAGGGGCTATGGCTACACCTTC. The encoded protein is CATEQERGYGYTF.

On this clone itself: The sample carries other DNA sequences with the same CDR3. The rearrangement uses TRBV2 and TRBJ2-5, with 8 nucleotides matching TRBD1. Germline trimming cut 1 base from V and 5 bases from J; bases unmatched to any gene: 6. This CDR3 is 15 amino acids long. The germline gives CDR1 SNHLY, CDR2 FYNNEI. The CDR3 coding sequence is TGTGCCAGCAGTGAAGGAGACAGGGGACGTGAGACCCAGTACTTC. Protein sequence: CASSEGDRGRETQYF.

This clone was observed a few times. This chain joins TRBV11-3 and TRBJ2-2, with 7 bases that match TRBD2. With V trimmed by 0 bases and J by 7 bases, 8 bases remained unmatched. From germline, CDR1 is SGHNT and CDR2 YENEEA. There are 16 residues in the CDR3. The CDR3 nucleotides read TGTGCCAGCAGCTTAGATGTCGGGGGGTCGATCGGGGAGCTGTTTTTT. Translated, it gives CASSLDVGGSIGELFF.

This clone was detected only a few times. The genes are TRBV20-1 and TRBJ1-1, with D tentatively TRBD1 (5 bases). Germline CDR1 DFQATT, CDR2 SNEGSKA (reference sequence). The V end lost 6 bases, the J end lost 4 bases, and 18 bases lay between the germline ends. This CDR3 is 14 amino acids long. The chain's CDR3 is CSAPAGASGTEAFF. The CDR3 DNA follows: TGCAGTGCCCCCGCCGGGGCCTCCGGCACTGAAGCTTTCTTT.

A few counts support this clone. The rearrangement uses TRBV25-1 and TRBJ1-2; maybe TRBD1 (6 bases). The CDR3 loop spans 13 amino acids. The V end was cut by 5 bases, the J end by 3 bases, with 10 bases between. Germline CDR1 and CDR2: MGHDK and SYGVNS. Here the CDR3 reads CASSRDTYYGYTF. The CDR3 DNA sequence: TGTGCCAGCAGTCGGGACACCTACTATGGCTACACCTTC.

The chain recombines TRBV9 with TRBJ2-1; D might be TRBD1 or TRBD2, each matching 5 bases. Germline V gene sequence: CDR1 SGDLS, CDR2 YYNGEE. Trimming took 0 bases from V and 3 from J, leaving 19 bases between them. There are 18 residues in the CDR3. In nucleotides, the CDR3 is TGTGCCAGCAGCGTAGTGCCCTTGGGGGAGAGCTACTACAATGAGCAGTTCTTC. This codes for CASSVVPLGESYYNEQFF.

This clone was counted at least ten times. An end of the junction differs from the germline gene, which may be a read error. The chain has TRBV30 and TRBJ2-1; D gene unclear. There are 13 residues in the CDR3. CDR1 is GTSNPN and CDR2 is SVGIG in the germline V gene (reference sequence). The CDR3 bases are TGCGGCGGTCACACCGACGCCTACAATGAGCAGTTCTTC. Translating gives CGGHTDAYNEQFF.

A few counts support this clone. The chain joins TRBV6-1 to TRBJ2-7; a possible D gene is TRBD2 (7 bases). The germline V gene has CDR1 MNHNS and CDR2 SASEGT. This CDR3 is built from 15 residues. Trimming took 7 bases from V and 4 from J, leaving 20 bases between them. The CDR3 DNA reads TGTGCCAGCAAAAGGGGGGGTGTGGGATCGTACGAGCAGTACTTC. Its translation is CASKRGGVGSYEQYF.

The sample holds many counts of this clone. Possible read error: a much larger clone is one base away. Other DNA sequences in the sample encode the same CDR3. J is TRBJ1-2 and V is TRBV5-1; tentatively, D is TRBD1 (5 bases). Germline V gene sequence: CDR1 SGHRS, CDR2 YFSETQ. The CDR3 covers 13 residues. For the CDR3, the DNA is TGCGCCAGCAGCTTGGAAGGGGAAGTGGGCTACACCTTT. Protein sequence: CASSLEGEVGYTF.

This clone was seen repeatedly, ten times or more. This chain joins TRBV6-1 and TRBJ2-2; 7 bases match TRBD2. Germline values: CDR1 MNHNS, CDR2 SASEGT. V shed 5 bases and J 4 bases; nucleotides not matched to a gene: 7. This CDR3 spans 15 amino acids. CDR3 nucleotide sequence: TGTGCCAGCAGTTATCTGGCGGGAGTCACCGGGGAGCTGTTTTTT. It yields the protein CASSYLAGVTGELFF.

The chain carries TRBV30 and TRBJ2-3; 8 nucleotides align to TRBD1. Per germline, CDR1 GTSNPN and CDR2 SVGIG (reference sequence). The junction had 9 bases not matched to a gene; V was cut back by 7 bases and J by 0 bases. There are 15 residues in the CDR3. The CDR3 bases are TGTGCCTTAAAAAGGACAGGGCCAAGCACAGATACGCAGTATTTT. Translated, it gives CALKRTGPSTDTQYF. Using reference TRBV30 and TRBJ2-3 for the parts outside the CDR3, the full variable domain is SQTIHQWPATLVQPVGSPLSLECTVEGTSNPNLYWYRQAAGRGLQLLFYSVGIGQISSEVPQNLSASRPQDRQFILSSKKLLLSDSGFYLCALKRTGPSTDTQYFGPGTRLTVL.

This clone was recorded at least ten times. This chain links TRBV2 with TRBJ1-4; D is uncertain. Germline assignment: CDR1 SNHLY and CDR2 FYNNEI. The CDR3 runs to 16 residues. Trimming cost V 6 bases and J 4 bases, with 18 bases left between them. The CDR3 protein is CASRLRAHRVNEKLFF. The CDR3 coding sequence is TGTGCCAGCAGACTAAGGGCCCACCGGGTTAATGAAAAACTGTTTTTT.

With regard to this clone: A read error is likely, as this CDR3 ends without the conserved phenylalanine or tryptophan. The CDR3 DNA is TGTGCCCGCAGCTACAACCCTGGGGCTAGCGGTAGCAGTGAGCAGTTCCTC. Its translation is CARSYNPGASGSSEQFL. The chain links TRBV28 to TRBJ2-1; the match to TRBD2 covers 7 bases. The CDR3 extends over 17 amino acids. Germline V gene data show CDR1 as MDHEN and CDR2 as SYDVKM.

This clone was recorded at least ten times. The CDR3 bases are TGTGCCACCAGTGATTCGATACGGACAAGTCGAAATGGCTACACCTTC. Its translation is CATSDSIRTSRNGYTF. The chain employs TRBV24-1 and TRBJ1-2; a possible D gene is TRBD1 (5 bases). V was shortened by 2 bases and J by 6 bases, with 18 bases between the two germline ends. Per germline, CDR1 KGHDR and CDR2 SFDVKD. The CDR3 has 16 amino acids.

There are many counts of this clone. J is TRBJ1-2 and V is TRBV30; 8 positions match TRBD1. With V trimmed by 2 bases and J by 7 bases, 6 bases remained unmatched. There are 13 residues in the CDR3. CDR1 GTSNPN and CDR2 SVGIG come from the germline V gene (reference sequence). The CDR3 is CAWSPQGAAGYTF. The DNA of the CDR3 is TGTGCCTGGAGTCCTCAGGGGGCGGCTGGCTACACCTTC.

The rearrangement links TRBV6-1 to TRBJ1-6; D ambiguous. Trimming cost V 3 bases and J 0 bases, with 0 bases left between them. The CDR3 extends over 13 amino acids. Germline CDR1 and CDR2: MNHNS and SASEGT. CDR3 amino acids: CASSDSYNSPLHF. The CDR3 coding sequence is TGTGCCAGCAGTGACTCCTATAATTCACCCCTCCACTTT.

This clone was seen at least ten times. This chain joins TRBV24-1 and TRBJ2-1; 8 nucleotides line up with TRBD2. With V trimmed by 3 bases and J by 0 bases, 3 bases remained unmatched. CDR1 and CDR2 (germline): KGHDR, SFDVKD. The CDR3 covers 16 residues. The CDR3 reads CATSDPGGSSYNEQFF. Written as DNA, the CDR3 is TGTGCCACCAGTGATCCGGGGGGGAGCTCCTACAATGAGCAGTTCTTC.

The gene calls are TRBV5-1 and TRBJ2-2; TRBD1 agrees at 7 bases. CDR1 and CDR2 (germline): SGHRS, YFSETQ. The CDR3 length is 15 residues. The ends lost 3 bases at V and 2 bases at J; junction bases unmatched: 4. The CDR3 spells CASSSRQGNTGELFF. The CDR3 DNA follows: TGCGCCAGCAGCTCCCGACAGGGAAACACCGGGGAGCTGTTTTTT.

This clone was detected ten times or more. This chain uses TRBV11-3 with TRBJ2-2; D gene unclear. Germline CDR1 is SGHNT and CDR2 is YENEEA. This CDR3 comprises 15 residues. Between the trimmed V and J ends, which lost 5 bases and 4 bases, there was a span of 14 bases. The CDR3 spells CASSELGIFTGELFF. Written as DNA, the CDR3 is TGTGCCAGCAGCGAGTTAGGGATTTTCACCGGGGAGCTGTTTTTT. The variable domain in full, completed from reference TRBV11-3 and TRBJ2-2, reads EAGVVQSPRYKIIEKKQPVAFWCNPISGHNTLYWYLQNLGQGPELLIRYENEEAVDDSQLPKDRFSAERLKGVDSTLKIQPAELGDSAVYLCASSELGIFTGELFFGEGSRLTVL.

This clone has a handful of counts. This sequence joins TRBV6-1 and TRBJ2-7; 8 bases line up with TRBD2. V gave up 3 bases and J gave up 4 bases; unmatched junction bases: 5. This CDR3 is built from 14 residues. CDR1 is MNHNS and CDR2 is SASEGT in the germline V gene. In DNA form, the CDR3 reads TGTGCCAGCAGTGAGCGGGAGGCCGGTTACGAGCAGTACTTC. This translates into CASSEREAGYEQYF.

This clone was found a few times. This rearrangement joins TRBV20-1 to TRBJ1-3; D is uncertain. Germline CDR1 DFQATT, CDR2 SNEGSKA (reference sequence). Deletions cut 5 bases from V and 0 bases from J, with 5 bases between. The CDR3 is made up of 12 amino acids. The CDR3 reads CSAPGSGNTIYF. The CDR3 DNA follows: TGCAGTGCTCCCGGCTCTGGAAACACCATATATTTT.

This clone has ten or more counts. The chain uses TRBV4-1 and TRBJ2-5, with 9 nucleotides matching TRBD1. Per the germline V gene, CDR1 is MGHRA and CDR2 is YSYEKL. J gave up 3 bases and V 4 bases, and 6 bases lay outside the gene matches. The CDR3 has 15 residues. CDR3 residues: CASSPEDRGEETQYF. The DNA of the CDR3 is TGCGCCAGCAGCCCAGAGGACAGGGGAGAAGAGACCCAGTACTTC.

Only a few counts were recorded for this clone. This rearrangement joins TRBV12-3 or TRBV12-4 to TRBJ1-3; D ambiguous. The CDR3 length is 14 residues. V was cut by 6 bases and J by 4 bases, with 13 bases left in between. In DNA form, the CDR3 reads TGTGCCAGCAGCCCACTCGGTTGGGGAAACACCATATATTTT. Translating it yields CASSPLGWGNTIYF.